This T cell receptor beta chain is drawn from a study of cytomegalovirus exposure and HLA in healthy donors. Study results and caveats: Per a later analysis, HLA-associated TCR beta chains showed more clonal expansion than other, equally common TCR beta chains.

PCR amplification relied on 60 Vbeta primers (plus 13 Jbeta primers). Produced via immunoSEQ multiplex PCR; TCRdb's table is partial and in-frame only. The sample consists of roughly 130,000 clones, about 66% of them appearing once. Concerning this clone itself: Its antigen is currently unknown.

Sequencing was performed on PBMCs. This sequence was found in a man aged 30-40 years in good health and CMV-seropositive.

CDR3 sequence: CASSLGSTSSQFF. CDR3 sequence (DNA): TGTGCCAGCAGTTTAGGTAGCACCTCCAGCCAGTTCTTC. V gene TRBV27 combines with J gene TRBJ2-1, with D unresolved. The V end lost 2 bases, the J end lost 13 bases, and 15 bases lay between the germline ends. This CDR3 comprises 13 residues. CDR1 is MNHEY and CDR2 is SMNVEV in the germline V gene (reference sequence).